This TCR beta chain was profiled in a study of OX40 agonist ivuxolimab in advanced cancers. The assay was immunoSEQ multiplex PCR, and TCRdb's table has in-frame clones only and misses some. The sample carries under 80,000 clones, 93% recorded once. Germline CDR1 and CDR2: LGHNA and YSLEER. The CDR3 spans 16 residues. Losses at the gene ends were 1 base for V and 0 bases for J; bases not matched to a gene: 4. Baseline, cycle 4 day 1, and cycle 7 day 1 were the blood sampling points. Sequencing was performed on CD4+ or CD8+ T cells sorted from blood, taken in a trial of the OX40 agonist ivuxolimab. This receptor was identified in an adult with an advanced solid tumor such as melanoma, head and neck, liver or kidney cancer. The J gene is TRBJ2-7, the V gene TRBV4-3; 9 positions match TRBD2. The CDR3 bases are TGCGCCAGCAGCCAAGTGGGAGCGGGGGGCTCCTACGAGCAGTACTTC. The encoded protein is CASSQVGAGGSYEQYF.